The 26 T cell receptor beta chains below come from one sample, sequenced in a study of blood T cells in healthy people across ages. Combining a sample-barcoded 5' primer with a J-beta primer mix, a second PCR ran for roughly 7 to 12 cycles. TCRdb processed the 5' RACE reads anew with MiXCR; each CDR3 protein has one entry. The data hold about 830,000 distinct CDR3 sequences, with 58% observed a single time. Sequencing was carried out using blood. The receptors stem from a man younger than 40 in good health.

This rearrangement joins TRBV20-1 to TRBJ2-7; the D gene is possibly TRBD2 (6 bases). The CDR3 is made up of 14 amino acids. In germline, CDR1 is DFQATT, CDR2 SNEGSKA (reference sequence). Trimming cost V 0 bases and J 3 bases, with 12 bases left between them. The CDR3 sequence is CSARDASVYYEQYF. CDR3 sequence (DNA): TGCAGTGCTAGAGACGCTAGCGTCTACTACGAGCAGTACTTC.

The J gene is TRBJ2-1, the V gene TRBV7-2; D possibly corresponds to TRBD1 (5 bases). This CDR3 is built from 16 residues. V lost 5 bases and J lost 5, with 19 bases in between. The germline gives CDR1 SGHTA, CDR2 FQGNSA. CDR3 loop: CASSHPGKGYNNEQFF. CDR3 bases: TGTGCCAGCAGCCACCCAGGGAAGGGCTACAACAATGAGCAGTTCTTC.

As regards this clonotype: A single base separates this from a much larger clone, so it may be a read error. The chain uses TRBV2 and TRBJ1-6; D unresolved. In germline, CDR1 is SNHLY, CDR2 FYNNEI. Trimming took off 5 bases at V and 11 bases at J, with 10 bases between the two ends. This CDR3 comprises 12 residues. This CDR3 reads CASSLVSAPLHF. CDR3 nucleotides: TGTGCCAGCAGTCTAGTGAGTGCACCCCTCCACTTT.

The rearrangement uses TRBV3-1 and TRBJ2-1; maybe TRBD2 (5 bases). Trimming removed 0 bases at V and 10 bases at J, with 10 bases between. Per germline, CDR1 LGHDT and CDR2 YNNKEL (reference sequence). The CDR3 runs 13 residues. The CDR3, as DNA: TGTGCCAGCAGCCAAGAGTTCGGGGAGGAGCAGTTCTTC. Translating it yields CASSQEFGEEQFF.

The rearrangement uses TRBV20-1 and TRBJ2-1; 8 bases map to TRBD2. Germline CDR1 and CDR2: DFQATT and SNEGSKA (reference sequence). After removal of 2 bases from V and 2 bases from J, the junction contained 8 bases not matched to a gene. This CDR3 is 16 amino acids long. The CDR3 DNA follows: TGCAGTGCTAGAAGCTTCGAAGCGGGAGCCTACAATGAGCAGTTCTTC. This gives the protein CSARSFEAGAYNEQFF.

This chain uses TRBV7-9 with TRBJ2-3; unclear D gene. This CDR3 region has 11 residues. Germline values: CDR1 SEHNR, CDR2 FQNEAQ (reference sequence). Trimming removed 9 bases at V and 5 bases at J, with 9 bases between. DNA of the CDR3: TGTGCCAGTAGCACTTTAGATACGCAGTATTTT. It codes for CASSTLDTQYF.

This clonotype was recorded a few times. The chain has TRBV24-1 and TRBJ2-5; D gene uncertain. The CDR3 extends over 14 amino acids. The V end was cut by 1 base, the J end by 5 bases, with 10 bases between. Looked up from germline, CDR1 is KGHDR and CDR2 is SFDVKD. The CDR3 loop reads CATSDFAVIETQYF. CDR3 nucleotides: TGTGCCACCAGTGATTTCGCCGTAATTGAGACCCAGTACTTC.

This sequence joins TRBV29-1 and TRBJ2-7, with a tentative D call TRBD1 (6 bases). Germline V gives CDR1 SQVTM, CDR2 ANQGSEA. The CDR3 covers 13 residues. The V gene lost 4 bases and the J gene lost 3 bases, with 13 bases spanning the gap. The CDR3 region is CSVAREDSYEQYF. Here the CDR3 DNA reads TGCAGCGTTGCTCGTGAGGACAGCTACGAGCAGTACTTC.

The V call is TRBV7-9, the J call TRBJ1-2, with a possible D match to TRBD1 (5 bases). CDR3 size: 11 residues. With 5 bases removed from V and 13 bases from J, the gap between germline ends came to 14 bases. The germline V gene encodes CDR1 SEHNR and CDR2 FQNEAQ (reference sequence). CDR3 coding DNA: TGTGCCAGCAGCCCCAGGCTCGGGACCACCTTC. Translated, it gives CASSPRLGTTF.

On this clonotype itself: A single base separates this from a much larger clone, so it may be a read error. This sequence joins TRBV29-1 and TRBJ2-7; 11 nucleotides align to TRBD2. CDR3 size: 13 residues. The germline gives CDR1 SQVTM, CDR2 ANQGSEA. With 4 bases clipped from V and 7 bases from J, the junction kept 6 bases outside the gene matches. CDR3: CSVALAGESEQYF. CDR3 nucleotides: TGCAGCGTTGCACTAGCGGGAGAAAGTGAGCAGTACTTC.

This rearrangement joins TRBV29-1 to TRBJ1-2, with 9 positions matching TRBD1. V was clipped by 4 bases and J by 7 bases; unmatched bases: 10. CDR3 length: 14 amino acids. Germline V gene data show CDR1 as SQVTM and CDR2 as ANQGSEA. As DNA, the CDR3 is TGCAGCGTTGTCTTCACAGGGGGCTTTAGTGGCTACACCTTC. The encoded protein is CSVVFTGGFSGYTF.

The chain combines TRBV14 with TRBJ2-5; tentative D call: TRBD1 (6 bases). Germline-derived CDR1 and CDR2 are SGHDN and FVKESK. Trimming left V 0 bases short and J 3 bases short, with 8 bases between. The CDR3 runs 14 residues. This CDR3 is CASSQEDREETQYF. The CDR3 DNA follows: TGTGCCAGCAGCCAAGAGGACAGAGAAGAGACCCAGTACTTC. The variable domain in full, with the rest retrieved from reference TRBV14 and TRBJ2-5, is EAGVTQFPSHSVIEKGQTVTLRCDPISGHDNLYWYRRVMGKEIKFLLHFVKESKQDESGMPNNRFLAERTGGTYSTLKVQPAELEDSGVYFCASSQEDREETQYFGPGTRLLVL.

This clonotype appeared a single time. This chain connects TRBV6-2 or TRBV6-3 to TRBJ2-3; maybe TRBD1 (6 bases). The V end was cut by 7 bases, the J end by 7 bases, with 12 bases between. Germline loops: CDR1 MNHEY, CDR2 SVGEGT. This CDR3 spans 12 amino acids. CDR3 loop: CASTDRPNTQYF. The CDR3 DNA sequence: TGTGCCAGCACCGACAGGCCGAATACGCAGTATTTT.

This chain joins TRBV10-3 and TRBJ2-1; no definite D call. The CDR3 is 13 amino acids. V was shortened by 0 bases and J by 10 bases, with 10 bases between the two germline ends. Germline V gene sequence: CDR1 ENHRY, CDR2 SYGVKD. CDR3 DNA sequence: TGTGCCATCAGTGAGTCGAAGTATCGGGAGCAGTTCTTC. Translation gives CAISESKYREQFF.

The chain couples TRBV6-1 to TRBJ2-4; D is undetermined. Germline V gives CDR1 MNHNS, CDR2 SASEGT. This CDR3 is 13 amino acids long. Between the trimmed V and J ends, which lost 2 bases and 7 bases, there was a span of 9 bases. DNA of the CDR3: TGTGCCAGCAGTGAAACCGAGTTGAACATTCAGTACTTC. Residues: CASSETELNIQYF.

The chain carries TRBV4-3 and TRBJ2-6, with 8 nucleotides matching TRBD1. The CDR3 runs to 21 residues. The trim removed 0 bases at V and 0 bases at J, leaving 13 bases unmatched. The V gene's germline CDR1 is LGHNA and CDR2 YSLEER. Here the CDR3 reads CASSQERRQGWVSSGANVLTF. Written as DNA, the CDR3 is TGCGCCAGCAGCCAAGAAAGGAGACAGGGGTGGGTGAGCTCTGGGGCCAACGTCCTGACTTTC.

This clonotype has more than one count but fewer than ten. The CDR3 nucleotides read TGCAGTGCTAGAGCCAGGGTACCATCCTACGAGCAGTACTTC. Translation: CSARARVPSYEQYF. The chain joins TRBV20-1 to TRBJ2-7; possibly TRBD1 for D (5 bases). Germline V lookup: CDR1 DFQATT, CDR2 SNEGSKA (reference sequence). Trimming removed 1 base at V and 1 base at J, with 11 bases between. There are 14 residues in the CDR3.

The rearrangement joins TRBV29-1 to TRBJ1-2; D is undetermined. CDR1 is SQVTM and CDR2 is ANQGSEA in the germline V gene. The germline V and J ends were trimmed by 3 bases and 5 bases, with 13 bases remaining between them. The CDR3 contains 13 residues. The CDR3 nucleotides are TGCAGCGTTGAGTCAGGAACCCTATATGGCTACACCTTC. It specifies CSVESGTLYGYTF.

The CDR3 here is CASSLIDRAGANVLTF. CDR3 in DNA: TGTGCCAGCAGCTTGATTGACAGGGCCGGGGCCAACGTCCTGACTTTC. The rearrangement uses TRBV5-6 and TRBJ2-6; 7 bases map to TRBD1. Trimming took 1 base from V and 4 from J; bases not matched to a gene: 5. Germline loops: CDR1 SGHDT, CDR2 YYEEEE. This CDR3 spans 16 amino acids.

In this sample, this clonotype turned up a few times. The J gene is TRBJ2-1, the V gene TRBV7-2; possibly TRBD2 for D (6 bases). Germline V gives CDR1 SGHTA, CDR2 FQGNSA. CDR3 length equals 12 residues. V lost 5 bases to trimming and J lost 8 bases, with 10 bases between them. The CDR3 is CASSPQRDEQFF. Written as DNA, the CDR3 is TGTGCCAGCAGCCCTCAGCGGGATGAGCAGTTCTTC. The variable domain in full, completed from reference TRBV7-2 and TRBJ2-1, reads GAGVSQSPSNKVTEKGKDVELRCDPISGHTALYWYRQSLGQGLEFLIYFQGNSAPDKSGLPSDRFSAERTGGSVSTLTIQRTQQEDSAVYLCASSPQRDEQFFGPGTRLTVL.

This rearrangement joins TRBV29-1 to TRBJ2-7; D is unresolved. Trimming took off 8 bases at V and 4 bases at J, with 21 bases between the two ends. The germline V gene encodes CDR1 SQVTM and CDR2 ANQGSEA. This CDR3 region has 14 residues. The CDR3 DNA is TGCAGCCCCCGTGTGGAAGGATCGTGGTACGAGCAGTACTTC. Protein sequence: CSPRVEGSWYEQYF.

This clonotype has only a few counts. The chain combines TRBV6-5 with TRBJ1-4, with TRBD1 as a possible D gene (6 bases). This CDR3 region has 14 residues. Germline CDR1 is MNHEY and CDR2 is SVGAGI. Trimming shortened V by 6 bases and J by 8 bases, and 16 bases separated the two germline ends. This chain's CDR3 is CASRTPGASEKLFF. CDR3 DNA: TGTGCCAGCAGGACACCGGGGGCCTCGGAAAAACTGTTTTTT.

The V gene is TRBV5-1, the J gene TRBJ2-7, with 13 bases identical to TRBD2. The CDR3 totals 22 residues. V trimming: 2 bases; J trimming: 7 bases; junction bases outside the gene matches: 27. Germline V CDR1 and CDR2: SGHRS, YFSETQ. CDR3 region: CASSLGDNRRTSGRSTYNEQYF. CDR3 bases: TGCGCCAGCAGCTTAGGGGATAATCGAAGGACTAGCGGGAGAAGTACGTACAATGAGCAGTACTTC.

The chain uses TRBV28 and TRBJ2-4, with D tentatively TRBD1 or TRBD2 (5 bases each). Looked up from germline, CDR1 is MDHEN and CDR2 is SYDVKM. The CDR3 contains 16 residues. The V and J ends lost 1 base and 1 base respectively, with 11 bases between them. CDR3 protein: CASSLFRWGAKNIQYF. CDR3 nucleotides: TGTGCCAGCAGTTTATTCCGATGGGGGGCCAAAAACATTCAGTACTTC.

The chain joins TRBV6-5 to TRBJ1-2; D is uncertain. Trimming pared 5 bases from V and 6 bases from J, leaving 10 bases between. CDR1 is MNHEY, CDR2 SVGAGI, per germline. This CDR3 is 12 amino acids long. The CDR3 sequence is CASSPDTNGYTF. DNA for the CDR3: TGTGCCAGCAGTCCCGACACCAATGGCTACACCTTC.

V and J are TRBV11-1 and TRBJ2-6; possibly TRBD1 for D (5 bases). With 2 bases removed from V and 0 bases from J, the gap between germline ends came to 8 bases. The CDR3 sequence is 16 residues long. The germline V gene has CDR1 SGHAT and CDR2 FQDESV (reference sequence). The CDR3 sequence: CASSLQGASGANVLTF. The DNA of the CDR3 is TGTGCCAGCAGCTTACAGGGTGCCTCTGGGGCCAACGTCCTGACTTTC.